Sequencing of this T cell receptor (beta chain) was carried out in a study of identical twins. TCRdb fed the 5' RACE reads into MiXCR, producing one record per CDR3 protein. Counted here are hundreds of thousands of distinct CDR3 sequences, roughly 20% occurring once; the ten biggest clones make up roughly 4%. This clonotype was recorded only once. In addition, the sample was reused for a study of T cells expressing NK-cell markers.

The sample consisted of PBMCs. The clonotype originates from a woman aged 18-29 years in good health.

The CDR3 DNA reads as TGTGCCAGCAGTTCTCCCGGGACTACCCTAGATACGCAGTATTTT. This translates into CASSSPGTTLDTQYF. The chain couples TRBV7-9 to TRBJ2-3, with 7 bases matching TRBD2. V was pared by 6 bases and J by 5 bases, with 11 bases of the junction left unmatched. CDR1 and CDR2 (germline): SEHNR, FQNEAQ (reference sequence). The CDR3 has 15 residues.